The clone carrying this TCR beta chain appeared a single time. This sample is part of a study of blood T cell repertoires in COVID-19. The method was immunoSEQ multiplex PCR; TCRdb's version includes in-frame clones alone and lacks a portion of them. Of under 350,000 clones detected, about 90% appear once; the ten largest clones hold approximately 2%. Germline V gene data show CDR1 as SGHDT and CDR2 as YYEEEE. The germline V and J ends were trimmed by 4 bases and 0 bases, with 11 bases remaining between them. This CDR3 is built from 15 residues. The sample taken for sequencing was PBMCs or T cells enriched from blood (not recorded which). The chain couples TRBV5-6 to TRBJ1-5; tentatively, D is TRBD1 (5 bases). The receptor comes from a woman aged 55-70 years who had recovered from COVID-19. The DNA for the CDR3 is TGTGCCAGCAGCAAAAGGGGATATAGCAATCAGCCCCAGCATTTT. This encodes CASSKRGYSNQPQHF.